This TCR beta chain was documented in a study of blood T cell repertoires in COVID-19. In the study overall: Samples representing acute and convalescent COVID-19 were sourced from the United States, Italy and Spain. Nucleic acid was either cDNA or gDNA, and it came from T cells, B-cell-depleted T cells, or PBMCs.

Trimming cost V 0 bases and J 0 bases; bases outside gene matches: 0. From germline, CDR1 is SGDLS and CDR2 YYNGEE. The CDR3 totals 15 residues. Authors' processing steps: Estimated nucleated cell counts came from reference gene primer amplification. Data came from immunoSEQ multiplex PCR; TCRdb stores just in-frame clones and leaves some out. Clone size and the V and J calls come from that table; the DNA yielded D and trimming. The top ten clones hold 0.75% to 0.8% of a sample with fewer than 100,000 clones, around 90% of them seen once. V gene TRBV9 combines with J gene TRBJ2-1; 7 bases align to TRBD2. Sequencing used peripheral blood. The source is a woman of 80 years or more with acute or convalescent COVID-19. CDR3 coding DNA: TGTGCCAGCAGCGTAGGGGGGGGCTCCTACAATGAGCAGTTCTTC. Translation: CASSVGGGSYNEQFF.